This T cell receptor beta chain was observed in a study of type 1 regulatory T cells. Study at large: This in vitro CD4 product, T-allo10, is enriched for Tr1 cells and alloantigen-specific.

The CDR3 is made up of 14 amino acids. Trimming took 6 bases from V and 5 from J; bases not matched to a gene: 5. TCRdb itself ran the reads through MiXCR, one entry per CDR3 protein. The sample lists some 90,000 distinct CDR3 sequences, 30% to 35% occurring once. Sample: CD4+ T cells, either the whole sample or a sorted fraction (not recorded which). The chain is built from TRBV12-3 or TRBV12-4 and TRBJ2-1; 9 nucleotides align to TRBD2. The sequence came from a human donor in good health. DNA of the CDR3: TGTGCCAGCAGGCGGGAGGGCCTTGACAATGAGCAGTTCTTC. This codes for CASRREGLDNEQFF.